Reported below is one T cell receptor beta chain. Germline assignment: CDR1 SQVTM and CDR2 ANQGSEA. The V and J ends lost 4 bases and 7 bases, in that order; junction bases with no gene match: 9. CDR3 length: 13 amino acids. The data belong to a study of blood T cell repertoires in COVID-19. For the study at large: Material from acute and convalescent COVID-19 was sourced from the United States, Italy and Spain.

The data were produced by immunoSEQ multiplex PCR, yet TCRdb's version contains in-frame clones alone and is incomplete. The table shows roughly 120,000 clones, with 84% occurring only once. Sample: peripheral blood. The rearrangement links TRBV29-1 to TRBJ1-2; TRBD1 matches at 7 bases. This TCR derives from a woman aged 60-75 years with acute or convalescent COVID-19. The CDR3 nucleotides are TGCAGCGTTGGAGGAGGGGGCGGAGGTGGCTACACCTTC. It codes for CSVGGGGGGGYTF. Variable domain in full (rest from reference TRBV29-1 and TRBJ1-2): SAVISQKPSRDICQRGTSLTIQCQVDSQVTMMFWYRQQPGQSLTLIATANQGSEATYESGFVIDKFPISRPNLTFSTLTVSNMSPEDSSIYLCSVGGGGGGGYTFGSGTRLTVV.